One T cell receptor (beta chain) is described in this entry. V was trimmed by 10 bases and J by 0 bases, leaving 18 bases between them. Germline CDR1 SEHNR, CDR2 FQNEAQ (reference sequence). This CDR3 is 15 amino acids long. The source of the sample is a study of metastatic and nonmetastatic thyroid tumors. Patients were all untreated before their thyroid surgery. TCRdb re-analyzed the PCR reads using MiXCR. The profile covers around 12,000 clones, with about 32% appearing a single time and 15% to 18% taken by the ten largest. The receptor comes from a male donor with papillary thyroid cancer or a benign thyroid nodule (not recorded which). Some clones in this sample may be carry-over from other donors' samples. V gene TRBV7-9 combines with J gene TRBJ1-1; D remains ambiguous. Sequencing input: tumor tissue. The CDR3 loop reads CAICFEAAMNTEAFF. The CDR3 region has the DNA TGTGCCATCTGCTTTGAGGCCGCCATGAACACTGAAGCTTTCTTT. The whole variable domain, filled in from reference TRBV7-9 and TRBJ1-1, reads DTGVSQNPRHKITKRGQNVTFRCDPISEHNRLYWYRQTLGQGPEFLTYFQNEAQLEKSRLLSDRFSAERPKGSFSTLEIQRTEQGDSAMYLCAICFEAAMNTEAFFGQGTRLTVV.